The 17 T cell receptor beta chains given below trace back to one sample, sequenced in a study of cytomegalovirus exposure and HLA in healthy donors. 13 Jbeta primers and 60 Vbeta primers were used for the PCR. Clones were read by immunoSEQ multiplex PCR, and TCRdb kept only the in-frame ones, dropping some. Of some 170,000 clones listed, almost 80% were seen once; the top ten hold roughly 9.7%. Material: PBMCs. These receptor sequences come from a man younger than 30 in good health and CMV-seropositive.

The chain carries TRBV7-9 and TRBJ1-1; 10 bases agree with TRBD1. The germline V gene encodes CDR1 SEHNR and CDR2 FQNEAQ (reference sequence). V shed 5 bases, J shed 0 bases, and the junction held 9 bases outside the gene matches. This CDR3 region has 17 residues. CDR3 sequence: CASSHRDRGEMNTEAFF. DNA for the CDR3: TGTGCCAGCAGCCACCGGGACAGGGGTGAAATGAACACTGAAGCTTTCTTT.

The V gene is TRBV7-2, the J gene TRBJ1-3; no reliable D call. The CDR3 extends over 15 amino acids. The germline V and J ends were trimmed by 2 bases and 0 bases, with 8 bases remaining between them. Germline V gives CDR1 SGHTA, CDR2 FQGNSA. CDR3 coding DNA: TGTGCCAGCAGCTTAAGCCAGGTCTCTGGAAACACCATATATTTT. It specifies CASSLSQVSGNTIYF.

The chain carries TRBV28 and TRBJ2-1, with 7 bases that match TRBD2. The CDR3 extends over 14 amino acids. Germline V CDR1 and CDR2: MDHEN, SYDVKM. Unmatched junction bases numbered 6, after V lost 7 bases and J lost 3 bases. CDR3 bases: TGTGCCAGCAAGAGTTGGGGGGGCTACAATGAGCAGTTCTTC. Its translation: CASKSWGGYNEQFF.

In regard to this clone: This is likely a read error, given that the CDR3 carries no conserved phenylalanine or tryptophan at its end. The chain employs TRBV23-1 and TRBJ1-6; D remains unclear. TRBV23-1 counts as an open reading frame of uncertain function. The V end was cut by 2 bases, the J end by 10 bases, with 3 bases between. The length of the CDR3 is 11 residues. In nucleotides, the CDR3 is TGCGCCAGCAGTCAAAGCTCACCCCTCCACCTT. Translated, it gives CASSQSSPLHL.

This clone was observed a few times. The V gene is TRBV28, the J gene TRBJ2-5; a weak D match, TRBD1 (6 bases). The CDR3 covers 11 residues. The germline V gene encodes CDR1 MDHEN and CDR2 SYDVKM. V was pared by 3 bases and J by 8 bases, with 7 bases between. For the CDR3, the DNA is TGTGCCAGCAGTTTGGGACATACCCAGTACTTC. This codes for CASSLGHTQYF. The full variable domain, its missing parts supplied by reference TRBV28 and TRBJ2-5, is DVKVTQSSRYLVKRTGEKVFLECVQDMDHENMFWYRQDPGLGLRLIYFSYDVKMKEKGDIPEGYSVSREKKERFSLILESASTNQTSMYLCASSLGHTQYFGPGTRLLVL.

The chain carries TRBV5-1 and TRBJ2-3; 8 nucleotides line up with TRBD2. The CDR3 consists of 15 residues. With 10 bases clipped from V and 2 bases from J, the junction kept 12 bases outside the gene matches. The germline V gene encodes CDR1 SGHRS and CDR2 YFSETQ. Here the CDR3 reads CAGPKTSGLTDTQYF. The CDR3 nucleotides are TGCGCCGGACCTAAAACTAGCGGCCTCACAGATACGCAGTATTTT.

This clone has a single count. This chain connects TRBV7-2 to TRBJ2-1, with TRBD2 as a possible D gene (6 bases). CDR1 is SGHTA, CDR2 FQGNSA, per germline. V lost 3 bases to trimming and J lost 0 bases, with 18 bases between them. CDR3 length: 18 amino acids. CDR3 residues: CASSFQRSGLSSYNEQFF. For the CDR3, the DNA is TGTGCCAGCAGCTTTCAAAGGAGCGGGCTGAGCTCCTACAATGAGCAGTTCTTC.

The CDR3 DNA follows: TGTGCCAGCAGCGAGCCTACAGGGGACACTGAAGCTTTCTTT. It is translated as CASSEPTGDTEAFF. This chain uses TRBV9 with TRBJ1-1; 7 nucleotides align to TRBD1. V gave up 3 bases and J gave up 3 bases; unmatched junction bases: 5. Germline CDR1 SGDLS, CDR2 YYNGEE. The length of the CDR3 is 14 residues.

V is TRBV18 and J is TRBJ2-7; D perhaps matches TRBD1 (5 bases). V was pared by 3 bases and J by 4 bases, with 16 bases between. The CDR3 runs 15 residues. Germline V gene lookup returns CDR1 KGHSH and CDR2 LQKENI. Here the CDR3 reads CASSPSIAGMYEQYF. The DNA for the CDR3 is TGTGCCAGCTCACCGTCCATCGCAGGGATGTACGAGCAGTACTTC.

This clone was counted once. V gene TRBV25-1 combines with J gene TRBJ1-1; D remains unclear. This CDR3 is built from 14 residues. Germline V lookup: CDR1 MGHDK, CDR2 SYGVNS. V was pared by 5 bases and J by 2 bases, with 12 bases between. The CDR3 DNA reads as TGTGCCAGCAGTCCGCTTTCTAGAAACACTGAAGCTTTCTTT. It yields the protein CASSPLSRNTEAFF.

Details on this clone: At one end the junction does not follow the germline gene, possibly because of a read error. Other nucleotide sequences in the sample specify the same CDR3. V and J are TRBV4-1 and TRBJ1-5; D is perhaps TRBD1 (5 bases). The V gene's germline CDR1 is MGHRA and CDR2 YSYEKL. This CDR3 has 16 amino acids. The CDR3 DNA reads TGCGCCAGTAGCCAAGATGACAGCTATAGCAATCAGCCCCAGCATTTT. It yields the protein CASSQDDSYSNQPQHF.

This chain links TRBV7-2 with TRBJ2-7, with TRBD2 matching 7 bases. This CDR3 contains 13 residues. CDR1 is SGHTA and CDR2 is FQGNSA in the germline V gene. The trim removed 3 bases at V and 4 bases at J, leaving 3 bases unmatched. The CDR3, as DNA: TGTGCCAGCAGCTTGGGGGGGGTATACGAGCAGTACTTC. Amino acids: CASSLGGVYEQYF.

J is TRBJ1-2 and V is TRBV14, with 9 nucleotides matching TRBD1. The trim removed 5 bases at V and 6 bases at J, leaving 7 bases unmatched. CDR1 is SGHDN and CDR2 is FVKESK in the germline V gene. CDR3 size: 14 residues. The CDR3 DNA reads as TGTGCCAGCAGCTCCCGGGACAGGGTAAATGGCTACACCTTC. Its translation is CASSSRDRVNGYTF.

The genes are TRBV5-4 and TRBJ2-3; D is perhaps TRBD2 (7 bases). V was pared by 2 bases and J by 4 bases, with 20 bases between. CDR1 SGHNT and CDR2 YYREEE come from the germline V gene (reference sequence). This CDR3 has 17 amino acids. The CDR3 reads CASSLGGATRGADTQYF. CDR3 coding DNA: TGTGCCAGCAGCTTAGGGGGGGCAACACGGGGGGCAGATACGCAGTATTTT.

The chain employs TRBV5-6 and TRBJ1-5, with 9 bases lining up with TRBD1. Per germline, CDR1 SGHDT and CDR2 YYEEEE. V was clipped by 4 bases and J by 5 bases; unmatched bases: 4. The length of the CDR3 is 14 residues. The CDR3 protein is CASSLQGADQPQHF. The CDR3 bases are TGTGCCAGCAGCCTACAGGGGGCAGATCAGCCCCAGCATTTT.

The chain is built from TRBV2 and TRBJ1-3; D is undetermined. V gave up 4 bases and J gave up 2 bases, with 12 bases separating them. The CDR3 runs to 15 residues. The germline CDR1 and CDR2 sequences are SNHLY and FYNNEI. The CDR3 region has the DNA TGTGCCAGCAGTGTTAGTGTAGTTACTGGAAACACCATATATTTT. Protein sequence: CASSVSVVTGNTIYF.

The rearrangement links TRBV6-5 to TRBJ2-7, with D perhaps matching TRBD1 (6 bases). The length of the CDR3 is 13 residues. Trimming shortened V by 6 bases and J by 3 bases, and 12 bases separated the two germline ends. The germline CDR1 and CDR2 sequences are MNHEY and SVGAGI. The CDR3 bases are TGTGCCAGCAGCTTCGGACAGTTCTACGAGCAGTACTTC. Translated, it gives CASSFGQFYEQYF.